This T cell receptor beta chain was sequenced for a study of OX40 agonist ivuxolimab in advanced cancers. Only in-frame clones appear in the TCRdb table, and some are missing; sequencing was by immunoSEQ multiplex PCR. The sample has 30,000 to 35,000 clones, approximately 78% seen once. Germline CDR1 and CDR2: MDHEN and SYDVKM. The V gene lost 1 base and the J gene lost 2 bases, with 9 bases spanning the gap. The CDR3 length is 15 residues. The input for sequencing was CD4+ or CD8+ T cells sorted from blood, taken in a trial of the OX40 agonist ivuxolimab. This receptor was taken from an adult with an advanced solid tumor such as melanoma, head and neck, liver or kidney cancer. The rearrangement uses TRBV28 and TRBJ1-3; D gene unclear. This chain's CDR3 is CASSLLRAAGNTIYF. CDR3 DNA: TGTGCCAGCAGTTTATTAAGGGCTGCTGGAAACACCATATATTTT.